A selection of T cell receptor beta chains follows, all from one sample in a study of beta chain features in type 1 diabetes. Some clones are missing from TCRdb's copy, which holds only in-frame ones; the method was immunoSEQ multiplex PCR. Found here are about 290,000 clones, 7.5% to 9.5% of them singletons; the top ten hold more than 1%. Sequenced input: central memory CD4+ T cells from blood. The receptors here all came from a woman aged 18-35 years in good health. CDR3s include the opening cysteine and the closing phenylalanine or tryptophan. D genes are given only for firm matches. Clone size is given for some rows only: seen once, a few or many times, or a class if the clone is expanded.

>-|TRBV6-6|TRBJ2-1|-
TGTGCCAGCAGTACACAGGGGGGGAATGAGCAGTTCTTC
CASSTQGGNEQFF
>-|TRBV6-6|TRBJ1-5|TRBD1
TGTGCCAGCAGTTCCAGGACAGGGGGTAGCAATCAGCCCCAGCATTTT
CASSSRTGGSNQPQHF
>many|TRBV5-4|TRBJ2-5|TRBD2
TGTGCCAGCAGCTTGCCCGGGAGGGAGACCCAGTACTTC
CASSLPGRETQYF
>-|TRBV5-1|TRBJ2-1|-
TGCGCCAGCACTAGAAGCAATGAGCAGTTCTTC
CASTRSNEQFF
>-|TRBV7-3|TRBJ2-3|TRBD2
TGTGCCAGCAGCCGAGGGACTAGCGGAAGCACAGATACGCAGTATTTT
CASSRGTSGSTDTQYF
>-|TRBV29-1|TRBJ1-2|-
TGCAGCGTTGACACAGCCGAGACTAACTATGGCTACACCTTC
CSVDTAETNYGYTF
>-|TRBV14|TRBJ1-4|TRBD1
TGTGCCAGCAGTCGTCAGGGGGGTAATGAAAAACTGTTTTTT
CASSRQGGNEKLFF
>-|TRBV18|TRBJ1-2|-
TGTGCCAGCTCACCACAAAAGGATGGCTACACCTTC
CASSPQKDGYTF
>-|TRBV19|TRBJ2-1|TRBD2
TGTGCCAGTAGTCGGACTAGCCGAAGCTCCTACAATGAGCAGTTCTTC
CASSRTSRSSYNEQFF
>few|TRBV7-6|TRBJ2-5|-
TGTGCCAGCAGCTTTAAGGGGGAGACCCAGTACTTC
CASSFKGETQYF
>few|TRBV7-8|TRBJ1-2|TRBD1
TGTGCCAGCAGCCCGGGACAGACCTTCTATGGCTACACCTTC
CASSPGQTFYGYTF
>-|TRBV19|TRBJ1-5|TRBD1
TGTGCCAGTAGTATCGAGGGGGCAAAACAGCCCCAGCATTTT
CASSIEGAKQPQHF
>-|TRBV7-2|TRBJ1-5|-
TGTGCCAGCACCCCTGACCCTTCTAGCAATCAGCCCCAGCATTTT
CASTPDPSSNQPQHF
>few|TRBV30|TRBJ2-5|-
TGTGCCTGGAGCGGGGCCAGGGGATACCAAGAGACCCAGTACTTC
CAWSGARGYQETQYF
>few|TRBV7-9|TRBJ1-4|-
TGTGCCAGCAGCTTAAATGGCCAGATTAATGAAAAACTGTTTTTT
CASSLNGQINEKLFF
>-|TRBV2|TRBJ2-5|TRBD2
TGTGCCAGCAGGGGGACTAGCGGGAGGGCCACAGAGACCCAGTACTTC
CASRGTSGRATETQYF
>few|TRBV15|TRBJ2-3|-
TGTGCCACCAGCAGAGGTGATATAGCAGATACGCAGTATTTT
CATSRGDIADTQYF
>-|TRBV29-1|TRBJ1-2|TRBD1
TGCAGCGTTGCAGAGGGACAGGGGGCGCGGGGCTACACCTTC
CSVAEGQGARGYTF
>-|TRBV27|TRBJ1-2|-
TGTGCCAGCAGTTTATGGGGTACTGCCTTGGAGATTAATGGCTACACCTTC
CASSLWGTALEINGYTF
>few|TRBV7-9|TRBJ1-3|TRBD1
TGTGCCAGCAGCTCAAGGACAGGCGCTGGAAACACCATATATTTT
CASSSRTGAGNTIYF
>few|TRBV7-2|TRBJ2-3|-
TGCGCCAGCAGCCAAGAGAAGGATACGCAGTATTTT
CASSQEKDTQYF
>few|TRBV18|TRBJ2-3|-
TGTGCCAGCTCACTTGGAGATAGCCGGGATACGCAGTATTTT
CASSLGDSRDTQYF
>few|TRBV5-6|TRBJ1-3|-
TGTGCCAGCAGCTTGGAAGGGGTCGGAAACACCATATATTTT
CASSLEGVGNTIYF
>-|TRBV7-2|TRBJ1-4|TRBD1
TGTGCCAGCAGTTATACAGGGGGACGTGAAAAACTGTTTTTT
CASSYTGGREKLFF
>-|TRBV27|TRBJ2-7|-
TGTGCCAGCAGTTTTCGCGGCTACGAGCAGTACTTC
CASSFRGYEQYF
>-|TRBV7-2|TRBJ1-4|TRBD1
TGTGCCAGCTCACGGACAGGGCAAGGCGAAAAACTGTTTTTT
CASSRTGQGEKLFF
>many|TRBV28|TRBJ2-4|-
TGTGCCACCCTCAGGGGGGGTCCGGAAAACATTCAGTACTTC
CATLRGGPENIQYF
>many|TRBV10-3|TRBJ1-1|-
TGTGCCATCAGTGAGGAGGGTGGGACCTTAGCTGAAGCTTTCTTT
CAISEEGGTLAEAFF
>few|TRBV6-1|TRBJ1-2|-
TGTGCCAGCAGTGACCGGATCAACTATGGCTACACCTTC
CASSDRINYGYTF
>few|TRBV2|TRBJ2-1|TRBD2
TGTGCCAGCAGTTCTAGCGGGATTGCCAATGAGCAGTTCTTC
CASSSSGIANEQFF
>few|TRBV2|TRBJ2-1|-
TGTGCCAGCGAGGAGTATGTCTACAATGAGCAGTTCTTC
CASEEYVYNEQFF
>few|TRBV19|TRBJ2-5|TRBD2
TGTGCCAGTAGTCAGGGGCCTAGCGGGACACAAGAGACCCAGTACTTC
CASSQGPSGTQETQYF
>few|TRBV7-7|TRBJ2-5|-
TGTGCCAGCAGCTTCCGGCAGCTAGAGACCCAGTACTTC
CASSFRQLETQYF
>-|TRBV4-2|TRBJ1-5|-
TGTGCCAGCAGCCAAGACAATCTGAGCAATCAGCCCCAGCATTTT
CASSQDNLSNQPQHF
>-|TRBV4-3|TRBJ2-7|TRBD2
TGCGCCAGCAGCCAAGATAGCGGGAGGGTGGGCGAGCAGTACTTC
CASSQDSGRVGEQYF
>once|TRBV5-1|TRBJ2-1|-
TGCGCCAGCAGCAGGGGGTACGTACCCAATGAGCAGTTCTTC
CASSRGYVPNEQFF
>many|TRBV7-6|TRBJ2-2|TRBD1
TGTGCCAGCAGCTTAGCGGGGACAGTCAACACCGGGGAGCTGTTTTTT
CASSLAGTVNTGELFF